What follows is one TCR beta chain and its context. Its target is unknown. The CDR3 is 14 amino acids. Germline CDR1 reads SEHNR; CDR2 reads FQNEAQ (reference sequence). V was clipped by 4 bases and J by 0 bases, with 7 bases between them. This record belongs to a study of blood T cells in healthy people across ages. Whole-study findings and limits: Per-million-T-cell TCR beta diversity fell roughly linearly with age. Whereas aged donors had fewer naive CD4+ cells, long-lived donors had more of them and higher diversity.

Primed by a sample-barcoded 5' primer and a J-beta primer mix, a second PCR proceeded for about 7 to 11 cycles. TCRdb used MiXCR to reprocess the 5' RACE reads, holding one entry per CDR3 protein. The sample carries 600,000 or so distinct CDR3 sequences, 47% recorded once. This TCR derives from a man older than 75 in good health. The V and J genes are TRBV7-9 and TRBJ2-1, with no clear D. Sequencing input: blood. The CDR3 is CASSSAVSYNEQFF. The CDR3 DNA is TGTGCCAGCAGCTCCGCGGTCTCCTACAATGAGCAGTTCTTC.